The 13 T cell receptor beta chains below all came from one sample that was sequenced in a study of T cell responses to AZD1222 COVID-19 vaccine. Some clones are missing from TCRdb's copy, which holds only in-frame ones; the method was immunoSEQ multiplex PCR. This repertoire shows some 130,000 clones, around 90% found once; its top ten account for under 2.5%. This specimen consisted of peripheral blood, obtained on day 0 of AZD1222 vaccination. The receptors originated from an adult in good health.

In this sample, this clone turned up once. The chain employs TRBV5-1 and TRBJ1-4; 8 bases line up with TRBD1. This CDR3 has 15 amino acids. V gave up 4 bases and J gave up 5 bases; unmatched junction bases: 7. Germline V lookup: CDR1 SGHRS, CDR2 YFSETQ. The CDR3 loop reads CASSPQTGENEKLFF. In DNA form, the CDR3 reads TGCGCCAGCAGCCCCCAGACAGGGGAGAATGAAAAACTGTTTTTT.

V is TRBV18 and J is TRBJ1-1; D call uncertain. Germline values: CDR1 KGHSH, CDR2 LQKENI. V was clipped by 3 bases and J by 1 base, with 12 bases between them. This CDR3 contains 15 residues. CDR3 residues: CASSPRGFPNTEAFF. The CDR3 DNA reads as TGTGCCAGCTCACCCCGCGGCTTTCCGAACACTGAAGCTTTCTTT.

The CDR3 DNA is TGTGCCAGCAGCTTGAGAGGCGGAACAGATACGCAGTATTTT. The encoded protein is CASSLRGGTDTQYF. V and J are TRBV5-4 and TRBJ2-3; no reliable D call. Trimming left V 1 base short and J 3 bases short, with 9 bases between. Germline CDR1 and CDR2: SGHNT and YYREEE (reference sequence). The CDR3 has 14 amino acids.

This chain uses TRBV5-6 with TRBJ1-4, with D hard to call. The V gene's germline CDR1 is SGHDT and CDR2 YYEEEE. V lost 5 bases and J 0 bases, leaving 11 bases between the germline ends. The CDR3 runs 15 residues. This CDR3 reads CASRLLEATNEKLFF. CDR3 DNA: TGTGCCAGCAGACTTTTGGAAGCAACTAATGAAAAACTGTTTTTT. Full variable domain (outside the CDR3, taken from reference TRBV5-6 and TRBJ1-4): DAGVTQSPTHLIKTRGQQVTLRCSPKSGHDTVSWYQQALGQGPQFIFQYYEEEERQRGNFPDRFSGHQFPNYSSELNVNALLLGDSALYLCASRLLEATNEKLFFGSGTQLSVL.

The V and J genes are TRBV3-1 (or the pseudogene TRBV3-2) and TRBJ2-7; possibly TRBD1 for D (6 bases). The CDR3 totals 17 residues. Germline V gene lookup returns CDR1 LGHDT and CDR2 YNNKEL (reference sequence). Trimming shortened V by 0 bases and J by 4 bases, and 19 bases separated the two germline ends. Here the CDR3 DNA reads TGTGCCAGCAGCCAAGATCGGGGCTGGGGGCAAGGTTACGAGCAGTACTTC. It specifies CASSQDRGWGQGYEQYF.

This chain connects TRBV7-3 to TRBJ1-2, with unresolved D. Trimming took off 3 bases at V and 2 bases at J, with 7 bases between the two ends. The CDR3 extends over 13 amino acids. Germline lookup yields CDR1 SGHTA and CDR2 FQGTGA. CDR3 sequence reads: CASSFNGNYGYTF. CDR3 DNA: TGTGCCAGCAGCTTCAACGGGAACTATGGCTACACCTTC. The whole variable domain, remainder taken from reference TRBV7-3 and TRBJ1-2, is GAGVSQTPSNKVTEKGKYVELRCDPISGHTALYWYRQSLGQGPEFLIYFQGTGAADDSGLPNDRFFAVRPEGSVSTLKIQRTERGDSAVYLCASSFNGNYGYTFGSGTRLTVV.

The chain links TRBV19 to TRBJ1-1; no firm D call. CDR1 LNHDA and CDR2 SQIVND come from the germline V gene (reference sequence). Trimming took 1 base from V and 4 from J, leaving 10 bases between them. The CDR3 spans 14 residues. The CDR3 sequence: CASSIVRSATEAFF. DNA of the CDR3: TGTGCCAGTAGTATAGTTCGATCGGCCACTGAAGCTTTCTTT.

This CDR3 reads CASSLISGDGFAEAFF. The DNA for the CDR3 is TGTGCCAGCAGCTTAATCTCAGGGGACGGTTTCGCTGAAGCTTTCTTT. The rearrangement links TRBV5-6 to TRBJ1-1, with a weak D call TRBD1 (6 bases). This CDR3 has 16 amino acids. V lost 2 bases to trimming and J lost 6 bases, with 20 bases between them. Germline V lookup: CDR1 SGHDT, CDR2 YYEEEE.

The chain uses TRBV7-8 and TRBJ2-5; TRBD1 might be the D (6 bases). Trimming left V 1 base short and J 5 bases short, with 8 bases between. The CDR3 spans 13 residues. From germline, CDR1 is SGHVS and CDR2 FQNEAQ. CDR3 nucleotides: TGTGCCAGCAGCTTAGAGGGGGAGGAGACCCAGTACTTC. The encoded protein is CASSLEGEETQYF.

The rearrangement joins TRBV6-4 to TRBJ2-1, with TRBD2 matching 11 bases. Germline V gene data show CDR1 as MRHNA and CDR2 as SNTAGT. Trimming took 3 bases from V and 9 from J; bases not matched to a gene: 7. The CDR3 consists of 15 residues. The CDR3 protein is CASSDTSGSGGEQFF. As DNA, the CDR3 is TGTGCCAGCAGTGATACTAGCGGGAGTGGAGGTGAGCAGTTCTTC.

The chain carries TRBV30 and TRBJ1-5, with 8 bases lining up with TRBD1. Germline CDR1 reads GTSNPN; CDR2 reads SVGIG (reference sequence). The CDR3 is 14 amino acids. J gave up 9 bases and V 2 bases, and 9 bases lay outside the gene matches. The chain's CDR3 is CAWSSNRGRLPQHF. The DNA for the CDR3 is TGTGCCTGGAGTTCCAACAGGGGGAGGCTGCCCCAGCATTTT.

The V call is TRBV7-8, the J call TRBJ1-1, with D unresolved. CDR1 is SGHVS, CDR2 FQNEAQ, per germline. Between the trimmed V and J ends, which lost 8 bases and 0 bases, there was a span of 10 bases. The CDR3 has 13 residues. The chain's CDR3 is CASAGTMNTEAFF. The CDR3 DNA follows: TGTGCCAGCGCCGGTACCATGAACACTGAAGCTTTCTTT. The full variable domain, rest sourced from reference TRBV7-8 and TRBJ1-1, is GAGVSQSPRYKVAKRGQDVALRCDPISGHVSLFWYQQALGQGPEFLTYFQNEAQLDKSGLPSDRFFAERPEGSVSTLKIQRTQQEDSAVYLCASAGTMNTEAFFGQGTRLTVV.

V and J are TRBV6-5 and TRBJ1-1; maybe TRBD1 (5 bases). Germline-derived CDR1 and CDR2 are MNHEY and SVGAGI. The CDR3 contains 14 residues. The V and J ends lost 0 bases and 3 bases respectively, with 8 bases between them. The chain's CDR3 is CASSYSWTYTEAFF. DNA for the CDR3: TGTGCCAGCAGTTACTCCTGGACATACACTGAAGCTTTCTTT.